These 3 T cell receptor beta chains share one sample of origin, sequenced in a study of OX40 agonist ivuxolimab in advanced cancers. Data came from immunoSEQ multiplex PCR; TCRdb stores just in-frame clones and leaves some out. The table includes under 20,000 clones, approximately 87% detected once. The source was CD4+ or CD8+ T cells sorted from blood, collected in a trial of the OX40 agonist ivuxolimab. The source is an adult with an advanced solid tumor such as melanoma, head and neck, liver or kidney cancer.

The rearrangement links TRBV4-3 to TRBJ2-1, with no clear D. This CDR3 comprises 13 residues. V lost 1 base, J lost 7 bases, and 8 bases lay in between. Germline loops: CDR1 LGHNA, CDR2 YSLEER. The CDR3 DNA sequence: TGCGCCAGCAGCCAAGTTCACGGGAATGAGCAGTTCTTC. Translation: CASSQVHGNEQFF.

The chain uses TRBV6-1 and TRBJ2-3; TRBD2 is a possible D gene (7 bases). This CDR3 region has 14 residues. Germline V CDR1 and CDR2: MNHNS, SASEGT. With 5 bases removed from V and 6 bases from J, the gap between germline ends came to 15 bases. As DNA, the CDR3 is TGTGCCAGCAGTCCAAGAGGGGGGGTGGATACGCAGTATTTT. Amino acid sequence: CASSPRGGVDTQYF.

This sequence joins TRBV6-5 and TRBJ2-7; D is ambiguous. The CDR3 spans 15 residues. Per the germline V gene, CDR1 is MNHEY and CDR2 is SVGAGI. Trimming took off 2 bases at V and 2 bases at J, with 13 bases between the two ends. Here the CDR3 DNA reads TGTGCCAGCAGTTACCAGCGCCTTCCCACCTACGAGCAGTACTTC. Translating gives CASSYQRLPTYEQYF.